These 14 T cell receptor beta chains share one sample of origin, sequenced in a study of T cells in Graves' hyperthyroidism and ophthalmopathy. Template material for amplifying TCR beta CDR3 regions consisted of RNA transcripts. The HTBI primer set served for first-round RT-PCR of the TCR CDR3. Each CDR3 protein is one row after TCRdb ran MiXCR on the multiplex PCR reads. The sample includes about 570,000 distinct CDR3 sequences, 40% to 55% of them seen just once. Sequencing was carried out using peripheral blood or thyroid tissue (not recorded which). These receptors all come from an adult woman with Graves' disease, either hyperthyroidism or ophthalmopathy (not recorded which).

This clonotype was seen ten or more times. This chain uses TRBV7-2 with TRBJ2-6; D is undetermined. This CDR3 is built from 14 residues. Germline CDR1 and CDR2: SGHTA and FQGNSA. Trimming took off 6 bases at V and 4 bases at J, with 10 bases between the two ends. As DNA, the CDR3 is TGTGCCAGCAGTCAGCCCTCCGGGGCCAACGTCCTGACTTTC. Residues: CASSQPSGANVLTF.

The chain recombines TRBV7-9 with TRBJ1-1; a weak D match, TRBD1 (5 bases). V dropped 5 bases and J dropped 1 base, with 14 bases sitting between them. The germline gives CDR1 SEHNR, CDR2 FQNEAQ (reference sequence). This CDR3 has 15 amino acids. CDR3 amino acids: CASSPATDRNTEAFF. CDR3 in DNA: TGTGCCAGCAGCCCCGCCACCGACAGGAACACTGAAGCTTTCTTT. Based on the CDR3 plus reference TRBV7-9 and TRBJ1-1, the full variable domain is DTGVSQNPRHKITKRGQNVTFRCDPISEHNRLYWYRQTLGQGPEFLTYFQNEAQLEKSRLLSDRFSAERPKGSFSTLEIQRTEQGDSAMYLCASSPATDRNTEAFFGQGTRLTVV.

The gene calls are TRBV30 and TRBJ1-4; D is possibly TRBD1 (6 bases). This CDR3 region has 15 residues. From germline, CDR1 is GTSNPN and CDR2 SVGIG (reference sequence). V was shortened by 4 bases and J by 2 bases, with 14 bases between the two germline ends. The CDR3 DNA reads TGTGCCTGGACTATAGGGACATCGACTAATGAAAAACTGTTTTTT. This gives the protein CAWTIGTSTNEKLFF.

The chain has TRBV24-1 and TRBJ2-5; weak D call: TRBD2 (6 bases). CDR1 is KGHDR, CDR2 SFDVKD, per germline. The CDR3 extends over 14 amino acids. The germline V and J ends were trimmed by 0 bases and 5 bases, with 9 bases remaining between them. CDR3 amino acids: CATSDLGGKETQYF. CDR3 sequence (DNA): TGTGCCACCAGTGATTTGGGAGGGAAGGAGACCCAGTACTTC.

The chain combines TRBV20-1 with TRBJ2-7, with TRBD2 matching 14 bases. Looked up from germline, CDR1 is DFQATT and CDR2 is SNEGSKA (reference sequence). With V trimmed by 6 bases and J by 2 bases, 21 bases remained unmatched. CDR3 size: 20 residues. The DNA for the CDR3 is TGCAGTGCCGAATCGGGATCGCTCGGACTAGCGGGAGGACAAACCTACGAGCAGTACTTC. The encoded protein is CSAESGSLGLAGGQTYEQYF.

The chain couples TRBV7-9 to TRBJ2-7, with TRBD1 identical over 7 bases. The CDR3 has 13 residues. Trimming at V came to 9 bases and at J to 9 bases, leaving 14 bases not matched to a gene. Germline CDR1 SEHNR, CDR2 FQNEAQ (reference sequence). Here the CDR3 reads CASTSGQPFGQYF. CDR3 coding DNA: TGTGCCAGTACATCGGGACAGCCCTTCGGGCAGTACTTC. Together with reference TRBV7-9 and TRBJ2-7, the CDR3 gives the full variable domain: DTGVSQNPRHKITKRGQNVTFRCDPISEHNRLYWYRQTLGQGPEFLTYFQNEAQLEKSRLLSDRFSAERPKGSFSTLEIQRTEQGDSAMYLCASTSGQPFGQYFGPGTRLTVT.

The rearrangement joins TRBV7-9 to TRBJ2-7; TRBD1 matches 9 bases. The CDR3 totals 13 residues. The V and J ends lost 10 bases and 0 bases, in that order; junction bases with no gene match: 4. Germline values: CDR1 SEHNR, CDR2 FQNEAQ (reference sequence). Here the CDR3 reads CAIGTGTSYEQYF. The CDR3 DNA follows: TGTGCCATAGGGACAGGGACCTCCTACGAGCAGTACTTC.

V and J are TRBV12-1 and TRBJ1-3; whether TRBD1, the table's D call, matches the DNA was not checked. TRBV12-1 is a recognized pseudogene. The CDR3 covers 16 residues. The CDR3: CASSFRTGNAGNTIYF. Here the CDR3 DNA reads TGTGCCAGCAGCTTTCGGACAGGGAACGCTGGAAACACCATATATTTT.

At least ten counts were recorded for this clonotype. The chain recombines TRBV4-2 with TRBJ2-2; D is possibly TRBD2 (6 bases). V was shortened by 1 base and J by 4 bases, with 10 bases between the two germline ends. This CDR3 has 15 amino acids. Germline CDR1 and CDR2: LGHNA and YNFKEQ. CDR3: CASSQGLEGTGELFF. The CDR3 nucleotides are TGTGCCAGCAGCCAAGGACTAGAGGGCACCGGGGAGCTGTTTTTT.

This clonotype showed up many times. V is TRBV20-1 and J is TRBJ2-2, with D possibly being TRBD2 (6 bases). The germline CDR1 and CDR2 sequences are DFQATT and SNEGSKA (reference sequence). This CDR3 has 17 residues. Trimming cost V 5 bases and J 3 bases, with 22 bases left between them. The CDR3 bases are TGCAGTGCTCCCTGGTCTCTAGCGATGGGGGACACCGGGGAGCTGTTTTTT. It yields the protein CSAPWSLAMGDTGELFF.

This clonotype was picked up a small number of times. CDR3 loop: CASSLGALYGYTF. DNA of the CDR3: TGTGCCAGCAGTTTAGGAGCGCTCTATGGCTACACCTTC. The V gene is TRBV28, the J gene TRBJ1-2; D is undetermined. Germline-derived CDR1 and CDR2 are MDHEN and SYDVKM. The CDR3 sequence is 13 residues long. Between the trimmed V and J ends, which lost 2 bases and 4 bases, there was a span of 8 bases.

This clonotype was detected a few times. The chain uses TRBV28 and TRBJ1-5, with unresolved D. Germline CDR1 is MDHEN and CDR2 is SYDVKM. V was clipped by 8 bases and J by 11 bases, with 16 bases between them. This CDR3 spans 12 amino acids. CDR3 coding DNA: TGTGCCAGCTTTCTAGGTCTCGGGGCCCAGCATTTT. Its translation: CASFLGLGAQHF.

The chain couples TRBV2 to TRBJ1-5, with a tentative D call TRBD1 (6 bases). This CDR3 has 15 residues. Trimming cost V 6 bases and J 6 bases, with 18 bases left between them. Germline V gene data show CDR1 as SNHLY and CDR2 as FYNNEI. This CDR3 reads CASSRGGARTQPQHF. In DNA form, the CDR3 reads TGTGCCAGCAGCCGAGGGGGGGCTAGGACTCAGCCCCAGCATTTT.

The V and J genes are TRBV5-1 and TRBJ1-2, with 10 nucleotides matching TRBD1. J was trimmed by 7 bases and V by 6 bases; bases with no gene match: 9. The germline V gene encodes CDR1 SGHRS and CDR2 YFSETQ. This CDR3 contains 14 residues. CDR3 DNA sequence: TGCGCCAGCAATCCGGGACAGGGGATAAGTGGCTACACCTTC. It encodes CASNPGQGISGYTF.